Below, 3 T cell receptor beta chains from the same sample are listed, as sequenced in a study of blood T cell repertoires in COVID-19. Sequencing used immunoSEQ multiplex PCR; TCRdb keeps in-frame clones, though not all of them. The table records 200,000 or so clones, more than 80% of them present only once. Sequences were obtained from peripheral blood. Receptors originate from a woman over 75 with acute or convalescent COVID-19.

The rearrangement uses TRBV5-1 and TRBJ2-3; 7 bases align to TRBD1. V lost 2 bases to trimming and J lost 1 base; unmatched junction nucleotides: 1. The CDR3 length is 14 residues. The germline gives CDR1 SGHRS, CDR2 YFSETQ. The CDR3 DNA is TGCGCCAGCAGCTTCGACAGGGGCACAGATACGCAGTATTTT. Translation: CASSFDRGTDTQYF.

The rearrangement links TRBV4-1 to TRBJ2-3; no definite D call. The V end lost 4 bases, the J end lost 0 bases, and 8 bases lay between the germline ends. Germline CDR1 and CDR2: MGHRA and YSYEKL. This CDR3 has 14 residues. The CDR3 DNA reads as TGCGCCAGCAGCCCCACTGCTAGCACAGATACGCAGTATTTT. Its protein is CASSPTASTDTQYF.

This sequence joins TRBV2 and TRBJ2-1, with 13 bases fitting TRBD2. Trimming took 5 bases from V and 4 from J; bases not matched to a gene: 5. Germline assignment: CDR1 SNHLY and CDR2 FYNNEI. The CDR3 is 16 residues long. The CDR3 bases are TGTGCCAGCAGTAAATGGACTAGCGGGAGTTACAATGAGCAGTTCTTC. It yields the protein CASSKWTSGSYNEQFF. Full variable domain (outside the CDR3, taken from reference TRBV2 and TRBJ2-1): EPEVTQTPSHQVTQMGQEVILRCVPISNHLYFYWYRQILGQKVEFLVSFYNNEISEKSEIFDDQFSVERPDGSNFTLKIRSTKLEDSAMYFCASSKWTSGSYNEQFFGPGTRLTVL.